This T cell receptor (beta chain) was identified during a study of cytomegalovirus exposure and HLA in healthy donors. The germline CDR1 and CDR2 sequences are SGDLS and YYNGEE. Trimming shortened V by 4 bases and J by 0 bases, and 14 bases separated the two germline ends. The CDR3 extends over 16 amino acids. PCR was performed using 60 Vbeta and 13 Jbeta primers. Sequenced by immunoSEQ multiplex PCR; TCRdb stores in-frame clones only, minus some. The table lists under 150,000 clones, approximately 82% of them singletons. This rearrangement joins TRBV9 to TRBJ2-1, with a possible D match to TRBD2 (5 bases). The TCR comes from a young man in good health and CMV-seropositive. Sequencing was performed on PBMCs. CDR3 residues: CASSSRTGSSYNEQFF. As DNA, the CDR3 is TGTGCCAGCAGCTCGAGGACGGGGAGCTCCTACAATGAGCAGTTCTTC. Looking up the rest from reference TRBV9 and TRBJ2-1 gives the full variable domain: DSGVTQTPKHLITATGQRVTLRCSPRSGDLSVYWYQQSLDQGLQFLIQYYNGEERAKGNILERFSAQQFPDLHSELNLSSLELGDSALYFCASSSRTGSSYNEQFFGPGTRLTVL.